This entry lists 2 T cell receptor beta chains sequenced from one sample in a study of blood T cell repertoires in COVID-19. Produced via immunoSEQ multiplex PCR; TCRdb's table is partial and in-frame only. The sample contains approximately 140,000 clones, around 83% of which appear only once. Sequenced material: PBMCs or T cells enriched from blood (not recorded which). These receptor sequences come from a woman aged 45-65 years who had been exposed to COVID-19.

The chain has TRBV3-1 (or the pseudogene TRBV3-2) and TRBJ1-2; TRBD1 aligns across 10 bases. The trim removed 0 bases at V and 1 base at J, leaving 5 bases unmatched. The germline CDR1 and CDR2 sequences are LGHDT and YNNKEL (reference sequence). CDR3 length: 17 amino acids. The CDR3 coding sequence is TGTGCCAGCAGCCAAGATGGGACAGGGGCAGTTAACTATGGCTACACCTTC. Protein: CASSQDGTGAVNYGYTF.

This clone was detected a few times. The chain has TRBV29-1 and TRBJ1-2; D may be TRBD1 (5 bases). The germline V and J ends were trimmed by 1 base and 8 bases, with 17 bases remaining between them. The CDR3 is made up of 14 amino acids. CDR1 is SQVTM, CDR2 ANQGSEA, per germline. DNA for the CDR3: TGCAGCGTTGAAGTTGGGGCTCAAAACAACGGCTACACCTTC. This translates into CSVEVGAQNNGYTF.